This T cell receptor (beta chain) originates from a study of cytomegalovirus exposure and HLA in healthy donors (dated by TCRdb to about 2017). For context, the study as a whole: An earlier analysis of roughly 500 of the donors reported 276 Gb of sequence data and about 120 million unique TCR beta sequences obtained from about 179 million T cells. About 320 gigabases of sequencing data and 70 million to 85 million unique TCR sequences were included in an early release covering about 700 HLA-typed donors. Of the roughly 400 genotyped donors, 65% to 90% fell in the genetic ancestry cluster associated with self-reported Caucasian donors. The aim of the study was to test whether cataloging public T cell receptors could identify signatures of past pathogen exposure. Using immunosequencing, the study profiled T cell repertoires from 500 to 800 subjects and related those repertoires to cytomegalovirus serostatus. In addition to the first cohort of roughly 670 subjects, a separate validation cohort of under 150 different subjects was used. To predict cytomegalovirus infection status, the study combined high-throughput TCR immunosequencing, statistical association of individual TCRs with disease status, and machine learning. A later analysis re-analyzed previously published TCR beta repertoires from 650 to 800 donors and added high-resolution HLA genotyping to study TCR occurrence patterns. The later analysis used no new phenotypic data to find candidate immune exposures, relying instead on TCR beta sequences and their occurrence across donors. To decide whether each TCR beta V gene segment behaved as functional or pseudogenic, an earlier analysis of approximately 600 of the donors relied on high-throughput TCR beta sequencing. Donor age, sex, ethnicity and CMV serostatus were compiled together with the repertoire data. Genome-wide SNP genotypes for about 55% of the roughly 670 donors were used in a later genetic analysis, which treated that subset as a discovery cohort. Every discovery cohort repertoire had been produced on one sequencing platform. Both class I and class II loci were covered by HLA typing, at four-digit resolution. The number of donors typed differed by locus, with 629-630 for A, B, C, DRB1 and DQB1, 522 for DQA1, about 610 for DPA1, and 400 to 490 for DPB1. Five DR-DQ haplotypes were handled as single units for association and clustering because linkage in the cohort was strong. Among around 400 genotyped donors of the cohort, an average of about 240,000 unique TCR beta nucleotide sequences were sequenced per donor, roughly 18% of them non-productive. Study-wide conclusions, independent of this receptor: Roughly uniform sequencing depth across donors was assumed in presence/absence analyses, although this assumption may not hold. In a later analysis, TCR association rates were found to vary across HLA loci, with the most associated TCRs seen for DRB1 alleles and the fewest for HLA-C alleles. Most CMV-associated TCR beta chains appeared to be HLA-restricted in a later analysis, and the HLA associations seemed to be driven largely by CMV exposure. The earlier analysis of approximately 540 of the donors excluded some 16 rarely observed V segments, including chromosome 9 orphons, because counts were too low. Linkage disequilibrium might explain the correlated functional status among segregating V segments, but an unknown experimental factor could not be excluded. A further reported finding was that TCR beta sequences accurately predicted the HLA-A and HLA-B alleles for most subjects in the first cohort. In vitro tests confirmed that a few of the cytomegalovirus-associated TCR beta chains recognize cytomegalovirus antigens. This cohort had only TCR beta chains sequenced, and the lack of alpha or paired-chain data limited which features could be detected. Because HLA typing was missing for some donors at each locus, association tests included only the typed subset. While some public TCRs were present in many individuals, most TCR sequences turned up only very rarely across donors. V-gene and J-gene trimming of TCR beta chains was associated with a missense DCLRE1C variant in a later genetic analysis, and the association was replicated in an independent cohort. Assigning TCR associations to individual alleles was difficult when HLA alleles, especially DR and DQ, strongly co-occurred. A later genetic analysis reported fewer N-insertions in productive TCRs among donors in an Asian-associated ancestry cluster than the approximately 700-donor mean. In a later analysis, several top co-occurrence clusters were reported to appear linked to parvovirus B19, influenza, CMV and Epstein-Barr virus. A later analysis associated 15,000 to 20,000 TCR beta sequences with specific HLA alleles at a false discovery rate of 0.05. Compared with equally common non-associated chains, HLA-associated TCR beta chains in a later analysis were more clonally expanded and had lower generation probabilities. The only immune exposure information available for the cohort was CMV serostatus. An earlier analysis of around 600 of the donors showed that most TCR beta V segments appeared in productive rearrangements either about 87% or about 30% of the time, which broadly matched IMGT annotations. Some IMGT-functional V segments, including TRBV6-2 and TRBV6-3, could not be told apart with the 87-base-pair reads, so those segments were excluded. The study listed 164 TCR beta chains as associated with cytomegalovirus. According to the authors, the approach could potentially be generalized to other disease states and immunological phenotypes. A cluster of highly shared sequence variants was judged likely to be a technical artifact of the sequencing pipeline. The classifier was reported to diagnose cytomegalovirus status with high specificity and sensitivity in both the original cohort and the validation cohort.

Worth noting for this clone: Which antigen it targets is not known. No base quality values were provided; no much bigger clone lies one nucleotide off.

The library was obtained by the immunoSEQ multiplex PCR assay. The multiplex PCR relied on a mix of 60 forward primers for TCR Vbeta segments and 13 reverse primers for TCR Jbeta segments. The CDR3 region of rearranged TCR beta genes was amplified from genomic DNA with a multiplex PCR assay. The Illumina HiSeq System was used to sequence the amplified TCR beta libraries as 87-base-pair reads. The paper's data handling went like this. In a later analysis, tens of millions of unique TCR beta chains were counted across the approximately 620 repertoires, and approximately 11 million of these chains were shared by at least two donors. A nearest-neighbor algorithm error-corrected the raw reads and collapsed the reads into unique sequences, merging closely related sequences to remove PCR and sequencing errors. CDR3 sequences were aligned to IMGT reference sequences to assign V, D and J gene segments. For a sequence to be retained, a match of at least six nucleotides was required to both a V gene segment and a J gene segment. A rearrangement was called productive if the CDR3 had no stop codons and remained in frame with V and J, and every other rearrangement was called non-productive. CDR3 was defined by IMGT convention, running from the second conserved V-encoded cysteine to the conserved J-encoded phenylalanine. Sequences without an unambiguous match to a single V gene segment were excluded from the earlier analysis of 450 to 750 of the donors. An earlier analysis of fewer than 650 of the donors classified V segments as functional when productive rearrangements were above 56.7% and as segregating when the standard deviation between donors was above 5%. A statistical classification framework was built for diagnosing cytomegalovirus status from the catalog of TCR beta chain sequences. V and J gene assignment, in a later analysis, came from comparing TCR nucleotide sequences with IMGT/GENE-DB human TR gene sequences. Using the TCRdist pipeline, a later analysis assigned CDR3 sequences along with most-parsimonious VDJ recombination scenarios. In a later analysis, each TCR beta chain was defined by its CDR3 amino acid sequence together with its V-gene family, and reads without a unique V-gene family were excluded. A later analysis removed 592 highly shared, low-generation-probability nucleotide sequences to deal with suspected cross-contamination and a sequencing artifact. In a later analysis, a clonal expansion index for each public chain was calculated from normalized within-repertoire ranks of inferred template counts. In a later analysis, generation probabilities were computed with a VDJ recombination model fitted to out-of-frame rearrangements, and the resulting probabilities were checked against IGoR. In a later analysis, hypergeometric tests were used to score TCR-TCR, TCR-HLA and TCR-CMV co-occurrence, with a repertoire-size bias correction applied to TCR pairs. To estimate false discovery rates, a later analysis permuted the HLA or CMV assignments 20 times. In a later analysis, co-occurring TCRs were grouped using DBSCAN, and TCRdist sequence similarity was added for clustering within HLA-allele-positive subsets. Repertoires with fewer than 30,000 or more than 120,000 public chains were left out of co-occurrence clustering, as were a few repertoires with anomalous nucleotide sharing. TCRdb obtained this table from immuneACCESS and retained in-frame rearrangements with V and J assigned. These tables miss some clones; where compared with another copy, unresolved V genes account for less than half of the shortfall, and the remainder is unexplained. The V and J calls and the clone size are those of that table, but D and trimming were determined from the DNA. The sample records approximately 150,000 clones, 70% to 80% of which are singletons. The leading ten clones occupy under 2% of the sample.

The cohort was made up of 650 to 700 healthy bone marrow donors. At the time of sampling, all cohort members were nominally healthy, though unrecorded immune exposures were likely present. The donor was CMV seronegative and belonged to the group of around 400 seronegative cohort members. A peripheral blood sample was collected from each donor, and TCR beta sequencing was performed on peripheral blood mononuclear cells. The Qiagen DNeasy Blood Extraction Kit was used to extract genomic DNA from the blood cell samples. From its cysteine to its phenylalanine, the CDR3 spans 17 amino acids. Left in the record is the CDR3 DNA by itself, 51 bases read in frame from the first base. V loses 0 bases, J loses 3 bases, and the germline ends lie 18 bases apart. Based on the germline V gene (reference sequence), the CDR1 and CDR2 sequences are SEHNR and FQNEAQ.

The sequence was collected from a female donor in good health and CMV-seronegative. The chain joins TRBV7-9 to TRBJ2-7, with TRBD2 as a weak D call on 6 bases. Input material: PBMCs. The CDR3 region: CASSLAGGGGANYEQYF. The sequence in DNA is TGTGCCAGCAGCTTAGCCGGTGGTGGCGGGGCCAACTACGAGCAGTACTTC.